This T cell receptor (beta chain) was recovered during a study of blood T cells in healthy people across ages. A J-beta primer mix and a sample-barcoded 5' primer were used in a second PCR of about 7 to 12 cycles. A 12-random-nucleotide template-switch adaptor tagged each cDNA molecule. Each sample provided no less than 2.5 million CDR3-containing paired-end reads. MiXCR, run by TCRdb on the 5' RACE reads, gives a single entry per CDR3 protein. The data show over a million distinct CDR3 sequences, 42% seen once. With 7 bases clipped from V and 9 bases from J, the junction kept 2 bases outside the gene matches. The CDR3 has 13 residues. Germline CDR1 reads MDHEN; CDR2 reads SYDVKM.

This TCR came from a woman aged 18-29 years in good health. The sample was blood. This chain connects TRBV28 to TRBJ1-6; 11 bases line up with TRBD1. For the CDR3, the DNA is TGTGCCAGCACGGGACAGGGGGGTTCACCCCTCCACTTT. Its translation: CASTGQGGSPLHF. Supplemented by reference TRBV28 and TRBJ1-6, the full variable domain reads DVKVTQSSRYLVKRTGEKVFLECVQDMDHENMFWYRQDPGLGLRLIYFSYDVKMKEKGDIPEGYSVSREKKERFSLILESASTNQTSMYLCASTGQGGSPLHFGNGTRLTVT.